This paragraph covers one T cell receptor beta chain sequence. For sorted subsets, 150 to 200 ng DNA per replicate equaled roughly 30,000 T cell genomes. Clones were read by immunoSEQ multiplex PCR, and TCRdb kept only the in-frame ones, dropping some. The table has approximately 2,300,000 clones, 92% seen once. The germline V gene has CDR1 MGHRA and CDR2 YSYEKL. This CDR3 comprises 16 residues. V gave up 6 bases and J gave up 5 bases; unmatched junction bases: 13. This sample stems from a study of shared clonotypes between healthy human individuals. Overall study: CD4 naive cells filled three plates per donor, CD4 memory three, CD8 naive two and CD8 memory one.

This receptor was identified in a man aged 18 to 30 in good health. Some clones in this sample may be carry-over from other donors' samples. Material for sequencing was naive CD4+ T cells from PBMCs. Noted subset: CD45RA+ positively selected. The gene calls are TRBV4-1 and TRBJ2-1; 7 nucleotides align to TRBD2. As DNA, the CDR3 is TGCGCCAGCAGGGGGGGGTTGGGCGAGAGAAACAATGAGCAGTTCTTC. This encodes CASRGGLGERNNEQFF.